The 30 T cell receptor beta chains reported below all come from one sample, sequenced in a study of T cell responses to AZD1222 COVID-19 vaccine. Only in-frame clones appear in the TCRdb table, and some are missing; sequencing was by immunoSEQ multiplex PCR. The sample consists of roughly 180,000 clones, approximately 95% of them appearing once. The sample consisted of peripheral blood, taken 28 days after the second dose of the MenACWY control vaccine. Receptors originate from an adult who received the MenACWY meningococcal vaccine as a control.

The chain employs TRBV6-2 or TRBV6-3 and TRBJ1-1; D might be TRBD1 (5 bases). Germline CDR1 and CDR2: MNHEY and SVGEGT. V lost 5 bases, J lost 3 bases, and 13 bases lay in between. CDR3 length: 14 residues. In nucleotides, the CDR3 is TGTGCCAGCAGTCCCCACAGGCGAGACACTGAAGCTTTCTTT. This codes for CASSPHRRDTEAFF.

The chain uses TRBV7-9 and TRBJ1-1; the match to TRBD1 covers 10 bases. The CDR3 runs to 16 residues. The germline V gene has CDR1 SEHNR and CDR2 FQNEAQ (reference sequence). Trimming cost V 8 bases and J 1 base; bases outside gene matches: 10. CDR3 nucleotide sequence: TGTGCCAGCCAGGCCGGGACAGGGGCCCCGAACACTGAAGCTTTCTTT. This gives the protein CASQAGTGAPNTEAFF. The full variable domain, completed using reference TRBV7-9 and TRBJ1-1, is DTGVSQNPRHKITKRGQNVTFRCDPISEHNRLYWYRQTLGQGPEFLTYFQNEAQLEKSRLLSDRFSAERPKGSFSTLEIQRTEQGDSAMYLCASQAGTGAPNTEAFFGQGTRLTVV.

J is TRBJ2-1 and V is TRBV6-5, with 7 bases that match TRBD2. The V and J ends lost 7 bases and 5 bases, in that order; junction bases with no gene match: 8. The CDR3 totals 14 residues. Germline lookup yields CDR1 MNHEY and CDR2 SVGAGI. Here the CDR3 DNA reads TGTGCCAGCACGCGAAGCGGGGTCAACAATGAGCAGTTCTTC. Protein sequence: CASTRSGVNNEQFF.

The chain employs TRBV2 and TRBJ2-1; 8 bases agree with TRBD1. V lost 2 bases to trimming and J lost 9 bases; unmatched junction nucleotides: 6. Germline V gene data show CDR1 as SNHLY and CDR2 as FYNNEI. CDR3 size: 14 residues. The CDR3 DNA reads TGTGCCAGCAGTGAAAGGACAGGGTCGATTGAGCAGTTCTTC. Translating gives CASSERTGSIEQFF.

J is TRBJ2-4 and V is TRBV19; TRBD1 aligns across 11 bases. The CDR3 totals 19 residues. The V segment lost 3 bases and the J segment 2 bases; nucleotides outside the gene matches: 12. Germline V gene lookup returns CDR1 LNHDA and CDR2 SQIVND (reference sequence). CDR3 nucleotides: TGTGCCAGTAGTATGATCCCCGGGACAGGGGGGTTAACCAAAAACATTCAGTACTTC. Its translation: CASSMIPGTGGLTKNIQYF.

V usage is TRBV10-3 and J usage is TRBJ2-3; TRBD2 matches at 14 bases. V was clipped by 10 bases and J by 6 bases; unmatched bases: 6. CDR1 is ENHRY, CDR2 SYGVKD, per germline. The CDR3 is 14 amino acids. The CDR3 spells CATRLAGGEDTQYF. The CDR3 DNA follows: TGTGCCACCCGACTAGCGGGGGGGGAGGATACGCAGTATTTT.

Regarding this clone: This CDR3 fails to terminate in the conserved phenylalanine or tryptophan, so it likely reflects a read error. The DNA is omitted, as the CDR3 cannot be located on it reliably, and the CDR3 follows TCRdb's listing. V and J are TRBV11-3 and TRBJ2-6; no check of the table's D call, TRBD1, against the DNA was made. A total of 12 residues make up the CDR3, ends included. The germline V gene encodes CDR1 SGHNT and CDR2 YENEEA. The CDR3 spells CASSLEGAGPSG.

The chain couples TRBV5-4 to TRBJ1-1, with 10 nucleotides matching TRBD1. This CDR3 has 15 residues. V dropped 3 bases and J dropped 3; count of bases not matched to a gene: 5. The germline V gene encodes CDR1 SGHNT and CDR2 YYREEE (reference sequence). The chain's CDR3 is CASSWRQGADTEAFF. CDR3 sequence (DNA): TGTGCCAGCAGCTGGAGACAGGGGGCGGACACTGAAGCTTTCTTT.

The rearrangement links TRBV5-6 to TRBJ1-4; D ambiguous. This CDR3 has 14 residues. V was clipped by 2 bases and J by 5 bases, with 10 bases between them. Germline CDR1 and CDR2: SGHDT and YYEEEE. The CDR3 is CASSFNSPNEKLFF. The DNA for the CDR3 is TGTGCCAGCAGCTTTAACAGCCCGAATGAAAAACTGTTTTTT.

The rearrangement links TRBV28 to TRBJ1-1; 9 bases align to TRBD1. Germline CDR1 is MDHEN and CDR2 is SYDVKM. The CDR3 runs to 12 residues. V gave up 4 bases and J gave up 6 bases; unmatched junction bases: 0. CDR3 nucleotides: TGTGCCAGCAGTTGGACAGGGGCTGAAGCTTTCTTT. Its protein product is CASSWTGAEAFF.

This clone has only a few counts. This chain joins TRBV3-1 (or the pseudogene TRBV3-2) and TRBJ1-1; the D is unclear. Trimming removed 4 bases from V and 4 bases from J, with 4 bases in between. This CDR3 contains 11 residues. From germline, CDR1 is LGHDT and CDR2 YNNKEL (reference sequence). CDR3 nucleotides: TGTGCCAGCAGCCGCCTCACTGAAGCTTTCTTT. Its protein product is CASSRLTEAFF.

This chain joins TRBV12-3 or TRBV12-4 and TRBJ2-1; 7 nucleotides line up with TRBD2. This CDR3 contains 11 residues. V dropped 5 bases and J dropped 10; count of bases not matched to a gene: 2. CDR3 sequence reads: CASSTTSEQFF. CDR3 DNA sequence: TGTGCCAGCAGTACGACTAGCGAGCAGTTCTTC.

This clone appeared a few times. The V gene is TRBV4-3, the J gene TRBJ1-1, with D hard to call. Germline V CDR1 and CDR2: LGHNA, YSLEER. The CDR3 is 13 residues long. V lost 1 base and J 2 bases, leaving 5 bases between the germline ends. In DNA, the CDR3 is TGCGCCAGCAGCCAAGTTCGAAACACTGAAGCTTTCTTT. Residues: CASSQVRNTEAFF.

The chain uses TRBV24-1 and TRBJ2-3; D perhaps matches TRBD2 (5 bases). The germline V gene encodes CDR1 KGHDR and CDR2 SFDVKD. The CDR3 has 14 amino acids. Trimming removed 8 bases at V and 4 bases at J, with 15 bases between. CDR3 nucleotide sequence: TGTGCCACCAAAAGCGGCCTCACCGCAGATACGCAGTATTTT. Translating gives CATKSGLTADTQYF.

This sequence joins TRBV2 and TRBJ2-1, with 8 bases identical to TRBD2. V lost 8 bases, J lost 5 bases, and 11 bases stayed unmatched. From germline, CDR1 is SNHLY and CDR2 FYNNEI. The CDR3 totals 15 residues. CDR3 sequence reads: CASRERSGGDNEQFF. CDR3 nucleotide sequence: TGTGCCAGCCGGGAGAGGAGCGGGGGTGACAATGAGCAGTTCTTC.

The chain has TRBV10-3 and TRBJ1-2; 7 bases map to TRBD1. Per the germline V gene, CDR1 is ENHRY and CDR2 is SYGVKD. The V and J ends lost 6 bases and 5 bases, in that order; junction bases with no gene match: 6. The CDR3 loop spans 13 amino acids. Here the CDR3 DNA reads TGTGCCATCAGCCAGGGACAGTTTTATGGCTACACCTTC. The encoded protein is CAISQGQFYGYTF.

The rearrangement uses TRBV5-1 and TRBJ1-1; TRBD1 agrees at 9 bases. CDR3 length: 14 amino acids. Trimming at V came to 5 bases and at J to 6 bases, leaving 8 bases not matched to a gene. Germline V gene data show CDR1 as SGHRS and CDR2 as YFSETQ. The CDR3 here is CASSRGQGGAEAFF. The CDR3, as DNA: TGCGCCAGCAGTCGGGGACAGGGAGGCGCTGAAGCTTTCTTT.

The rearrangement links TRBV3-1 (or the pseudogene TRBV3-2) to TRBJ2-7; unclear D gene. CDR1 is LGHDT, CDR2 YNNKEL, per germline (reference sequence). The CDR3 contains 15 residues. V lost 0 bases, J lost 3 bases, and 12 bases lay in between. The CDR3 sequence: CASSQDSSVYYEQYF. The CDR3 nucleotides are TGTGCCAGCAGCCAAGATTCCTCTGTCTACTACGAGCAGTACTTC.

This chain joins TRBV28 and TRBJ1-5; possible D gene TRBD1, 6 bases. The CDR3 has 13 residues. V lost 8 bases and J 1 base, leaving 9 bases between the germline ends. The germline V gene has CDR1 MDHEN and CDR2 SYDVKM. The CDR3 loop reads CASWTVSNQPQHF. The CDR3 DNA is TGTGCCAGCTGGACAGTAAGCAATCAGCCCCAGCATTTT. The complete variable domain, with remaining parts taken from reference TRBV28 and TRBJ1-5, reads DVKVTQSSRYLVKRTGEKVFLECVQDMDHENMFWYRQDPGLGLRLIYFSYDVKMKEKGDIPEGYSVSREKKERFSLILESASTNQTSMYLCASWTVSNQPQHFGDGTRLSIL.

V usage is TRBV13 and J usage is TRBJ2-7, with 8 bases that match TRBD1. This CDR3 spans 16 amino acids. CDR1 is PRHDT, CDR2 FYEKMQ, per germline (reference sequence). Trimming removed 5 bases from V and 6 bases from J; junction bases left unmatched: 15. CDR3 residues: CASSAGTGGPTSEQYF. CDR3 in DNA: TGTGCCAGCAGCGCCGGGACAGGCGGTCCCACATCCGAGCAGTACTTC.

The chain carries TRBV18 and TRBJ1-5; possibly TRBD1 for D (5 bases). Trimming cost V 4 bases and J 4 bases, with 8 bases left between them. The CDR3 is 13 amino acids. The germline V gene has CDR1 KGHSH and CDR2 LQKENI. CDR3 sequence (DNA): TGTGCCAGCTCACTGGGGGTTAATCAGCCCCAGCATTTT. This codes for CASSLGVNQPQHF.

The chain uses TRBV13 and TRBJ2-7; 10 nucleotides match TRBD2. Unmatched junction bases numbered 7, after V lost 5 bases and J lost 6 bases. The CDR3 runs 14 residues. Germline loops: CDR1 PRHDT, CDR2 FYEKMQ (reference sequence). CDR3 nucleotide sequence: TGTGCCAGCAGCCTTAGCGGGGGGAAAGGCGAGCAGTACTTC. It codes for CASSLSGGKGEQYF.

This chain connects TRBV4-3 to TRBJ1-4; no clear D. The CDR3 covers 17 residues. CDR1 is LGHNA and CDR2 is YSLEER in the germline V gene. V gave up 0 bases and J gave up 1 base, with 12 bases separating them. The CDR3 region is CASSQEARGVTNEKLFF. As DNA, the CDR3 is TGCGCCAGCAGCCAAGAGGCGCGGGGTGTAACTAATGAAAAACTGTTTTTT.

The rearrangement links TRBV19 to TRBJ1-5; 9 nucleotides align to TRBD1. This CDR3 is built from 13 residues. Germline values: CDR1 LNHDA, CDR2 SQIVND (reference sequence). The J segment lost 6 bases and the V segment lost 6 bases, leaving 3 bases of the junction unmatched. The CDR3 region has the DNA TGTGCCAGTAGCCGGACAGGGGTTCAGCCCCAGCATTTT. Its translation: CASSRTGVQPQHF.

V gene TRBV4-1 combines with J gene TRBJ1-2, with 9 bases fitting TRBD1. V lost 0 bases to trimming and J lost 6 bases; unmatched junction nucleotides: 14. The CDR3 consists of 18 residues. The germline V gene has CDR1 MGHRA and CDR2 YSYEKL. The CDR3 region is CASSQDATGGRKTNGYTF. In DNA form, the CDR3 reads TGCGCCAGCAGCCAAGATGCGACAGGGGGGCGAAAAACAAATGGCTACACCTTC.

A single count supports this clone. V gene TRBV7-3 combines with J gene TRBJ2-1; D remains unclear. The CDR3 has 13 residues. Germline values: CDR1 SGHTA, CDR2 FQGTGA. The V end lost 4 bases, the J end lost 8 bases, and 12 bases lay between the germline ends. The CDR3 region has the DNA TGTGCCAGCAGCTCCCAACCCGGATATGAGCAGTTCTTC. As protein: CASSSQPGYEQFF.

The chain couples TRBV3-1 (or the pseudogene TRBV3-2) to TRBJ2-5; TRBD2 matches 8 bases. The germline V gene encodes CDR1 LGHDT and CDR2 YNNKEL (reference sequence). The CDR3 sequence is 16 residues long. The V segment lost 6 bases and the J segment 5 bases; nucleotides outside the gene matches: 14. CDR3 region: CASSLVGRGGGETQYF. The CDR3 DNA reads TGTGCCAGCAGTCTCGTCGGACGGGGGGGCGGCGAGACCCAGTACTTC.

This sequence joins TRBV12-3 or TRBV12-4 and TRBJ1-2, with a weak D call TRBD1 (6 bases). This CDR3 has 12 residues. Deletions cut 6 bases from V and 7 bases from J, with 12 bases between. This chain's CDR3 is CASRSGAGGYTF. As DNA, the CDR3 is TGTGCCAGCAGGTCAGGGGCAGGTGGCTACACCTTC.

The chain uses TRBV7-9 and TRBJ2-3, with TRBD2 matching over 8 bases. The germline V gene has CDR1 SEHNR and CDR2 FQNEAQ (reference sequence). The CDR3 consists of 14 residues. Trimming at V came to 4 bases and at J to 6 bases, leaving 6 bases not matched to a gene. The CDR3 nucleotides read TGTGCCAGCAGCTCCCGGGGGGGGAGGGATACGCAGTATTTT. Translated, it gives CASSSRGGRDTQYF.

The V call is TRBV27, the J call TRBJ2-6; perhaps D is TRBD1 or TRBD2 (5 bases each). Germline V lookup: CDR1 MNHEY, CDR2 SMNVEV (reference sequence). V lost 5 bases to trimming and J lost 0 bases, with 20 bases between them. The CDR3 totals 19 residues. The CDR3, as DNA: TGTGCCAGCAGTGCCGTCACCGGGGCCCCATTCTCTGGGGCCAACGTCCTGACTTTC. It encodes CASSAVTGAPFSGANVLTF.